This passage covers 26 T cell receptor beta chains from one sample sequenced in a study of shared clonotypes between healthy human individuals. The method was immunoSEQ multiplex PCR; TCRdb's version includes in-frame clones alone and lacks a portion of them. The sample consists of 2 million to 2.5 million clones, 93% of them appearing once. Material: naive CD4+ T cells from PBMCs. Regarding subset: CD45RA+ positively selected. All receptors derive from a man aged 18 to 35 in good health. Some clones in this sample may be carry-over from other donors' samples.

The chain recombines TRBV18 with TRBJ2-3, with TRBD2 matching over 7 bases. Germline-derived CDR1 and CDR2 are KGHSH and LQKENI. V gave up 5 bases and J gave up 6 bases; unmatched junction bases: 11. CDR3 length: 15 amino acids. As DNA, the CDR3 is TGTGCCAGCTCATCAAGCGGGACCGCGGGGGATACGCAGTATTTT. This encodes CASSSSGTAGDTQYF. The entire variable domain, with the rest obtained from reference TRBV18 and TRBJ2-3, is as follows: NAGVMQNPRHLVRRRGQEARLRCSPMKGHSHVYWYRQLPEEGLKFMVYLQKENIIDESGMPKERFSAEFPKEGPSILRIQQVVRGDSAAYFCASSSSGTAGDTQYFGPGTRLTVL.

This chain links TRBV7-2 with TRBJ1-2; 10 nucleotides agree with TRBD1. There are 15 residues in the CDR3. The V gene end was trimmed by 0 bases and the J gene end by 2 bases; junction bases not matched to a gene: 0. The germline gives CDR1 SGHTA, CDR2 FQGNSA. CDR3 coding DNA: TGTGCCAGCAGCTTAGCGGGACAGGGGAACTATGGCTACACCTTC. Encoded protein: CASSLAGQGNYGYTF.

This chain joins TRBV7-2 and TRBJ2-5; 9 nucleotides align to TRBD1. CDR3 length equals 14 residues. The V gene's germline CDR1 is SGHTA and CDR2 FQGNSA. V shed 3 bases, J shed 4 bases, and the junction held 3 bases outside the gene matches. As DNA, the CDR3 is TGTGCCAGCAGCTTCCCGACAGGGGGAGAGACCCAGTACTTC. Its translation: CASSFPTGGETQYF.

Concerning this clone itself: Other nucleotide sequences from this sample produce the same CDR3. The chain uses TRBV7-3 and TRBJ2-1, with 10 bases aligning to TRBD2. Per germline, CDR1 SGHTA and CDR2 FQGTGA. The CDR3 consists of 15 residues. The V and J ends lost 4 bases and 3 bases, in that order; junction bases with no gene match: 3. CDR3 DNA: TGTGCCAGCAGCTCGTTAGCGGGGGGCTACAATGAGCAGTTCTTC. This codes for CASSSLAGGYNEQFF.

The rearrangement uses TRBV6-1 and TRBJ2-7; D remains ambiguous. This CDR3 is 12 amino acids long. The V end was cut by 4 bases, the J end by 2 bases, with 6 bases between. The germline gives CDR1 MNHNS, CDR2 SASEGT. The CDR3 here is CASSATTYEQYF. CDR3 bases: TGTGCCAGCAGTGCTACAACCTACGAGCAGTACTTC.

V and J are TRBV18 and TRBJ2-2, with 9 bases aligning to TRBD1. The CDR3 spans 14 residues. V trimming: 8 bases; J trimming: 4 bases; junction bases outside the gene matches: 5. Per germline, CDR1 KGHSH and CDR2 LQKENI. CDR3 DNA: TGTGCCAGCACGAAGGACAGGGGCACCGGGGAGCTGTTTTTT. Its translation: CASTKDRGTGELFF.

The chain combines TRBV7-9 with TRBJ1-1, with a tentative D call TRBD1 (5 bases). V gave up 1 base and J gave up 3 bases, with 15 bases separating them. From germline, CDR1 is SEHNR and CDR2 FQNEAQ (reference sequence). This CDR3 spans 16 amino acids. The CDR3, as DNA: TGTGCCAGCAGCTTAGGCCCAGAGGGGTATTACACTGAAGCTTTCTTT. This gives the protein CASSLGPEGYYTEAFF.

The CDR3 loop reads CASSLLQGGGQYF. CDR3 nucleotide sequence: TGTGCCAGCAGTTTATTACAGGGAGGGGGCCAGTACTTC. The chain couples TRBV28 to TRBJ2-5, with D tentatively TRBD2 (7 bases). Germline V gene data show CDR1 as MDHEN and CDR2 as SYDVKM. V lost 1 base and J 10 bases, leaving 13 bases between the germline ends. This CDR3 contains 13 residues.

J is TRBJ2-7 and V is TRBV7-2; D is unresolved. Germline CDR1 SGHTA, CDR2 FQGNSA. The CDR3 runs 13 residues. The germline V and J ends were trimmed by 5 bases and 2 bases, with 10 bases remaining between them. The CDR3: CASSVGWAYEQYF. The CDR3 nucleotides are TGTGCCAGCAGCGTAGGATGGGCCTACGAGCAGTACTTC.

The CDR3 protein is CASSQDMDRGFYNEQFF. DNA for the CDR3: TGCGCCAGCAGCCAAGACATGGACAGGGGCTTTTACAATGAGCAGTTCTTC. V and J are TRBV4-3 and TRBJ2-1; TRBD1 agrees at 9 bases. The CDR3 runs 17 residues. The germline gives CDR1 LGHNA, CDR2 YSLEER. V was pared by 0 bases and J by 4 bases, with 7 bases of the junction left unmatched.

The J gene is TRBJ2-4, the V gene TRBV11-2; TRBD1 agrees at 7 bases. Per germline, CDR1 SGHAT and CDR2 FQNNGV. Trimming at V came to 5 bases and at J to 7 bases, leaving 8 bases not matched to a gene. CDR3 length equals 14 residues. CDR3 DNA sequence: TGTGCCAGCAGCAAACAAACAGGGGCCAACATTCAGTACTTC. This sequence encodes CASSKQTGANIQYF. The full variable domain, completed using reference TRBV11-2 and TRBJ2-4, is EAGVAQSPRYKIIEKRQSVAFWCNPISGHATLYWYQQILGQGPKLLIQFQNNGVVDDSQLPKDRFSAERLKGVDSTLKIQPAKLEDSAVYLCASSKQTGANIQYFGAGTRLSVL.

Regarding this clone: The sample contains more than one DNA sequence encoding this CDR3. This chain connects TRBV5-1 to TRBJ2-7; D ambiguous. V was shortened by 0 bases and J by 3 bases, with 7 bases between the two germline ends. Germline loops: CDR1 SGHRS, CDR2 YFSETQ. The CDR3 runs 13 residues. The CDR3 DNA follows: TGCGCCAGCAGCTTGGAAGGCCTCTACGAGCAGTACTTC. Residues: CASSLEGLYEQYF.

The chain is built from TRBV11-2 and TRBJ2-5; TRBD2 matches at 10 bases. CDR1 SGHAT and CDR2 FQNNGV come from the germline V gene. The CDR3 covers 14 residues. V was clipped by 8 bases and J by 1 base; unmatched bases: 4. The CDR3 DNA reads as TGTGCCAGCGGCTGGACTAGCGGCCAAGAGACCCAGTACTTC. Its translation is CASGWTSGQETQYF.

This chain joins TRBV4-2 and TRBJ2-1; 10 bases map to TRBD2. Germline CDR1 is LGHNA and CDR2 is YNFKEQ. This CDR3 is built from 16 residues. The junction had 5 bases not matched to a gene; V was cut back by 4 bases and J by 2 bases. The CDR3, as DNA: TGTGCCAGCAGCCGCGGACTAGCGGAAGCCTACAATGAGCAGTTCTTC. Translating it yields CASSRGLAEAYNEQFF.

J is TRBJ2-2 and V is TRBV4-1; D gene uncertain. The germline V gene has CDR1 MGHRA and CDR2 YSYEKL. V lost 0 bases and J 4 bases, leaving 9 bases between the germline ends. The CDR3 loop spans 15 amino acids. Here the CDR3 DNA reads TGCGCCAGCAGCCAAGATCGGCTCGTCACCGGGGAGCTGTTTTTT. Translation: CASSQDRLVTGELFF.

The chain couples TRBV5-1 to TRBJ2-1; TRBD2 aligns across 12 bases. The CDR3 consists of 15 residues. V shed 4 bases, J shed 9 bases, and the junction held 8 bases outside the gene matches. Germline assignment: CDR1 SGHRS and CDR2 YFSETQ. The CDR3 protein is CASSPRLAGVGEQFF. Written as DNA, the CDR3 is TGCGCCAGCAGCCCACGACTAGCGGGAGTCGGTGAGCAGTTCTTC. Full variable domain (outside the CDR3, taken from reference TRBV5-1 and TRBJ2-1): KAGVTQTPRYLIKTRGQQVTLSCSPISGHRSVSWYQQTPGQGLQFLFEYFSETQRNKGNFPGRFSGRQFSNSRSEMNVSTLELGDSALYLCASSPRLAGVGEQFFGPGTRLTVL.

DNA for the CDR3: TGTGCCACCTCTACCACAGGGTATGGCTACACCTTC. This translates into CATSTTGYGYTF. The chain recombines TRBV25-1 with TRBJ1-2; tentatively, D is TRBD1 (6 bases). CDR3 length equals 12 residues. V was shortened by 10 bases and J by 5 bases, with 14 bases between the two germline ends. Germline assignment: CDR1 MGHDK and CDR2 SYGVNS.

This sequence joins TRBV10-2 and TRBJ1-5; D not resolved. V lost 6 bases and J lost 5, with 14 bases in between. The germline V gene has CDR1 WSHSY and CDR2 SAAADI. The CDR3 extends over 14 amino acids. As DNA, the CDR3 is TGCGCCAGCAGGGCGTCAGAAACCTATCAGCCCCAGCATTTT. Its translation is CASRASETYQPQHF.

The chain recombines TRBV6-4 with TRBJ1-1, with 8 bases fitting TRBD1. V shed 6 bases, J shed 4 bases, and the junction held 4 bases outside the gene matches. CDR1 is MRHNA, CDR2 SNTAGT, per germline. The length of the CDR3 is 13 residues. CDR3 amino acids: CASSIQGGTEAFF. The CDR3 DNA sequence: TGTGCCAGCAGCATACAGGGGGGCACTGAAGCTTTCTTT.

This clone has only a few counts. The genes are TRBV7-2 and TRBJ1-2; D remains ambiguous. V lost 5 bases to trimming and J lost 7 bases, with 17 bases between them. The CDR3 spans 14 residues. Per germline, CDR1 SGHTA and CDR2 FQGNSA. The chain's CDR3 is CASSQTPWGGGYTF. DNA for the CDR3: TGTGCCAGCAGCCAGACCCCTTGGGGTGGTGGCTACACCTTC.

Here the CDR3 DNA reads TGTGCCAGCAGGGGCTGGACTAGCGGGAGTTCTGGCACAGATACGCAGTATTTT. Amino acid sequence: CASRGWTSGSSGTDTQYF. The V gene is TRBV2, the J gene TRBJ2-3; 13 bases map to TRBD2. Looked up from germline, CDR1 is SNHLY and CDR2 is FYNNEI. The CDR3 runs to 18 residues. V was clipped by 6 bases and J by 1 base; unmatched bases: 10. The variable domain in full, completed from reference TRBV2 and TRBJ2-3, reads EPEVTQTPSHQVTQMGQEVILRCVPISNHLYFYWYRQILGQKVEFLVSFYNNEISEKSEIFDDQFSVERPDGSNFTLKIRSTKLEDSAMYFCASRGWTSGSSGTDTQYFGPGTRLTVL.

The V gene is TRBV18, the J gene TRBJ1-2; D possibly corresponds to TRBD1 (6 bases). CDR3 length: 15 residues. The V end was cut by 6 bases, the J end by 3 bases, with 17 bases between. Germline loops: CDR1 KGHSH, CDR2 LQKENI. CDR3 sequence reads: CASSLDRLADYGYTF. In DNA form, the CDR3 reads TGTGCCAGCTCGCTAGACAGGTTGGCAGACTATGGCTACACCTTC.

This chain uses TRBV19 with TRBJ2-7; D is unresolved. In germline, CDR1 is LNHDA, CDR2 SQIVND (reference sequence). The CDR3 sequence is 12 residues long. The CDR3 region is CATGGRSYEQYF. The DNA for the CDR3 is TGTGCTACGGGCGGCCGATCCTACGAGCAGTACTTC.

The V gene is TRBV6-6, the J gene TRBJ2-7; D is unclear. Trimming removed 2 bases at V and 7 bases at J, with 9 bases between. The CDR3 is 12 amino acids. The germline gives CDR1 MNHNY, CDR2 SVGAGI (reference sequence). This CDR3 is CASSYPNKEQYF. For the CDR3, the DNA is TGTGCCAGCAGTTACCCTAATAAAGAGCAGTACTTC.

The gene calls are TRBV28 and TRBJ2-7; D perhaps matches TRBD1 (6 bases). The CDR3 consists of 14 residues. Trimming cost V 2 bases and J 5 bases, with 13 bases left between them. Germline CDR1 reads MDHEN; CDR2 reads SYDVKM. In DNA form, the CDR3 reads TGTGCCAGCAGTTTAAGAGGACAGTTCCACGAGCAGTACTTC. Translating gives CASSLRGQFHEQYF.

The sample holds a few counts of this clone. V usage is TRBV28 and J usage is TRBJ1-2; no reliable D call. Trimming took 7 bases from V and 2 from J, leaving 17 bases between them. Germline V gene lookup returns CDR1 MDHEN and CDR2 SYDVKM. The CDR3 is made up of 15 amino acids. CDR3 coding DNA: TGTGCCAGCACCTACTCAGAGAGAGTGAACTATGGCTACACCTTC. Its translation is CASTYSERVNYGYTF.